This T cell receptor beta chain was profiled in a study of blood T cell repertoires in COVID-19. V shed 4 bases and J 4 bases; nucleotides not matched to a gene: 5. This CDR3 spans 15 amino acids. Germline V CDR1 and CDR2: MDHEN, SYDVKM. Some clones are missing from TCRdb's copy, which holds only in-frame ones; the method was immunoSEQ multiplex PCR. The sample has around 100,000 clones; around 83% are singletons. Input material: peripheral blood. This TCR was sampled from a man in his 70s with acute or convalescent COVID-19. This chain joins TRBV28 and TRBJ2-1, with 9 nucleotides matching TRBD2. The chain's CDR3 is CASSSPAGGYNEQFF. The CDR3 DNA follows: TGTGCCAGCAGTTCCCCAGCGGGGGGTTACAATGAGCAGTTCTTC. The full variable domain, in which reference TRBV28 and TRBJ2-1 provide the parts outside the CDR3, is DVKVTQSSRYLVKRTGEKVFLECVQDMDHENMFWYRQDPGLGLRLIYFSYDVKMKEKGDIPEGYSVSREKKERFSLILESASTNQTSMYLCASSSPAGGYNEQFFGPGTRLTVL.